This T cell receptor beta chain was recorded in a study of cytotoxic CD8 clonotypes in ibrutinib-treated CLL. Germline lookup yields CDR1 SGHAT and CDR2 FQNNGV. The V end was cut by 0 bases, the J end by 3 bases, with 11 bases between. There are 15 residues in the CDR3. Clones were sequenced by immunoSEQ multiplex PCR, and TCRdb holds only the in-frame ones, with some missing. The sample holds around 300,000 clones, around four fifths seen once. This sequence joins TRBV11-2 and TRBJ1-2; possible D gene TRBD1, 5 bases. The TCR comes from a human donor with chronic lymphocytic leukemia. Sequenced material: PBMCs, taken before ibrutinib treatment. CDR3 protein: CASSLDSGLDYGYTF. DNA for the CDR3: TGTGCCAGCAGCTTAGACTCAGGGTTGGACTATGGCTACACCTTC.